Shown below are 9 T cell receptor beta chains from a single sample sequenced in a study of blood T cell repertoires in COVID-19. Here immunoSEQ multiplex PCR was the method, and the copy in TCRdb shows in-frame clones only, minus some. Here the sample spans approximately 150,000 clones, around nine tenths being singletons. The source material was peripheral blood. The receptors originated from a woman aged 55-70 years with acute or convalescent COVID-19.

The genes are TRBV5-1 and TRBJ2-2; weak D call: TRBD1 (5 bases). This CDR3 region has 14 residues. Per the germline V gene, CDR1 is SGHRS and CDR2 is YFSETQ. V lost 6 bases and J lost 0, with 9 bases in between. The chain's CDR3 is CASIDSSNTGELFF. CDR3 nucleotide sequence: TGCGCCAGCATTGACAGTTCGAACACCGGGGAGCTGTTTTTT.

The chain couples TRBV7-2 to TRBJ1-5, with TRBD1 identical over 9 bases. Germline V CDR1 and CDR2: SGHTA, FQGNSA. The CDR3 spans 18 residues. Germline trimming cut 1 base from V and 2 bases from J; bases unmatched to any gene: 9. The CDR3 DNA follows: TGTGCCAGCAGCTTAGTCACAGGGGGCGCGTGGGGCAATCAGCCCCAGCATTTT. It yields the protein CASSLVTGGAWGNQPQHF.

The V gene is TRBV7-2, the J gene TRBJ1-2, with D possibly matching TRBD1 (6 bases). CDR3 size: 14 residues. Trimming removed 5 bases at V and 8 bases at J, with 18 bases between. CDR1 is SGHTA and CDR2 is FQGNSA in the germline V gene. For the CDR3, the DNA is TGTGCCAGCAGCCCATTCCGGGGGGGCGAAGGCTACACCTTC. Its protein is CASSPFRGGEGYTF.

V usage is TRBV27 and J usage is TRBJ2-7; 10 bases are a match to TRBD2. With V trimmed by 5 bases and J by 3 bases, 7 bases remained unmatched. This CDR3 spans 15 amino acids. Per germline, CDR1 MNHEY and CDR2 SMNVEV (reference sequence). DNA of the CDR3: TGTGCCAGCAGTAGAACTAGCGGGGCCATCTACGAGCAGTACTTC. As protein: CASSRTSGAIYEQYF.

The chain employs TRBV7-9 and TRBJ1-6; D gene ambiguous. The CDR3 is 13 residues long. Germline loops: CDR1 SEHNR, CDR2 FQNEAQ (reference sequence). With 1 base removed from V and 7 bases from J, the gap between germline ends came to 5 bases. For the CDR3, the DNA is TGTGCCAGCAGCTTAGGGGCCAATTCACCCCTCCACTTT. Translated, it gives CASSLGANSPLHF. The full variable domain, rest sourced from reference TRBV7-9 and TRBJ1-6, is DTGVSQNPRHKITKRGQNVTFRCDPISEHNRLYWYRQTLGQGPEFLTYFQNEAQLEKSRLLSDRFSAERPKGSFSTLEIQRTEQGDSAMYLCASSLGANSPLHFGNGTRLTVT.

This clone is a singleton in its sample. This chain joins TRBV10-3 and TRBJ1-1; D is unresolved. This CDR3 comprises 15 residues. CDR1 is ENHRY and CDR2 is SYGVKD in the germline V gene. Trimming removed 0 bases from V and 3 bases from J, with 11 bases in between. DNA of the CDR3: TGTGCCATCAGTGAGTCGAGGGCCGGGGACACTGAAGCTTTCTTT. It is translated as CAISESRAGDTEAFF.

This chain uses TRBV5-8 with TRBJ2-1; no clear D. Trimming left V 9 bases short and J 0 bases short, with 22 bases between. The CDR3 sequence is 17 residues long. Germline lookup yields CDR1 SGHTS and CDR2 YDEGEE. The CDR3 protein is CATRSSDTLSSYNEQFF. The CDR3 DNA sequence: TGTGCCACCCGTTCCTCTGACACCTTGAGCTCCTACAATGAGCAGTTCTTC.

The J gene is TRBJ2-1, the V gene TRBV20-1; possibly TRBD2 for D (6 bases). Trimming stripped 3 bases from V and 12 bases from J, with 12 bases between. The germline gives CDR1 DFQATT, CDR2 SNEGSKA (reference sequence). The CDR3 has 11 residues. DNA of the CDR3: TGCAGTGCTAGCTGGCGGGGACGGCAGTTCTTC. It codes for CSASWRGRQFF.

The CDR3 loop is CASKILGEETQYF. The CDR3 bases are TGTGCCAGTAAAATCCTCGGTGAGGAGACCCAGTACTTC. V usage is TRBV19 and J usage is TRBJ2-5, with D unclear. The CDR3 is 13 residues long. Trimming removed 7 bases from V and 5 bases from J, with 14 bases in between. The V gene's germline CDR1 is LNHDA and CDR2 SQIVND (reference sequence).